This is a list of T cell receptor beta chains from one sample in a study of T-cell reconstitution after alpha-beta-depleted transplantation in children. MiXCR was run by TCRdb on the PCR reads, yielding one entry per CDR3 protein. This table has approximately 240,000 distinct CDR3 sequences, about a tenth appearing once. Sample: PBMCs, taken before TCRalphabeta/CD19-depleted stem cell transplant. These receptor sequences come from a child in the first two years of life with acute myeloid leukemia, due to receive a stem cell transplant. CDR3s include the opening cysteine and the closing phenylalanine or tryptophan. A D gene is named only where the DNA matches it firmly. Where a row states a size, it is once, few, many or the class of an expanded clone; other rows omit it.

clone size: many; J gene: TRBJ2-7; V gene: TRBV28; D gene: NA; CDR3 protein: CASSLSDTSYEQYF; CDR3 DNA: TGTGCCAGCAGTTTATCGGACACATCCTACGAGCAGTACTTC
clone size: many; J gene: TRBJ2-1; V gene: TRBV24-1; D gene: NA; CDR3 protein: CATSDPTRNAYNEQFF; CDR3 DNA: TGTGCCACCAGTGACCCGACTCGGAACGCGTACAATGAGCAGTTCTTC
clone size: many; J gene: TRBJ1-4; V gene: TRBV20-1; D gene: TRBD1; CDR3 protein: CSAPQGALGKLFF; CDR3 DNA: TGCAGTGCACCACAGGGGGCTCTGGGAAAACTGTTTTTT
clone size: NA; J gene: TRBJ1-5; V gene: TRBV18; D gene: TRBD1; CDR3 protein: CASSLDRVGNQPQHF; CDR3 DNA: TGTGCCAGCTCGCTCGACAGGGTAGGCAATCAGCCCCAGCATTTT
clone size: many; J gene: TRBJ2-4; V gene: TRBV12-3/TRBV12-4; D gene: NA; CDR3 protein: CASTSVLPGKNIQYF; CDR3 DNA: TGTGCCAGCACCTCAGTACTACCGGGGAAAAACATTCAGTACTTC
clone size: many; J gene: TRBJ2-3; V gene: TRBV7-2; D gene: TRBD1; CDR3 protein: CATRTGGVDTQYF; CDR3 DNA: TGTGCCACCCGGACAGGAGGTGTGGATACGCAGTATTTT
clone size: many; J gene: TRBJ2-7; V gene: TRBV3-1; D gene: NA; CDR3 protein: CASSPLLASYEQYF; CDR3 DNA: TGTGCCAGCAGCCCTCTCTTGGCCTCCTACGAGCAGTACTTC
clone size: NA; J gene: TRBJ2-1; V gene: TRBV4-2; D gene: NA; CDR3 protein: CASSPPQGRSSYNEQFF; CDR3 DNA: TGTGCCAGCAGCCCTCCGCAGGGGAGGAGCTCCTACAATGAGCAGTTCTTC
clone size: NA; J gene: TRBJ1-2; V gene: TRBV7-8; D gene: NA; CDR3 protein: CASSLSQGIGYTF; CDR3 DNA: TGTGCCAGCAGCTTATCTCAGGGGATTGGCTACACCTTC
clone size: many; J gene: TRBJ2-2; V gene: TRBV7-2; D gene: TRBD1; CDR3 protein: CASSDRDRTGELFF; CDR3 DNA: TGTGCCAGCTCGGATCGGGACAGGACCGGGGAGCTGTTTTTT
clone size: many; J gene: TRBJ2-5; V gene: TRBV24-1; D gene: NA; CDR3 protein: CATSEGDLLEETQYF; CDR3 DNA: TGTGCCACCAGTGAGGGAGACCTATTGGAAGAGACCCAGTACTTC
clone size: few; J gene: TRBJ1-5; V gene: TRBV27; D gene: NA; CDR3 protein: CASSLDSSLNQPQHF; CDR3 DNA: TGTGCCAGCAGTTTGGACAGCTCCCTAAATCAGCCCCAGCATTTT
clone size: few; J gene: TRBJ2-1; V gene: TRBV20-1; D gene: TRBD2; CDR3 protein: CSASPSGVGEQFF; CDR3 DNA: TGCAGTGCTAGCCCTAGCGGTGTTGGGGAGCAGTTCTTC
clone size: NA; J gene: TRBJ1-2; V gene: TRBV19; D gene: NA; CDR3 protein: CASSIGGAAGYTF; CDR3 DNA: TGTGCCAGTAGTATTGGGGGAGCAGCTGGCTACACCTTC
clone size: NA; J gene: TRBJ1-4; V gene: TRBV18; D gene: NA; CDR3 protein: CASSPDLSTNEKLFF; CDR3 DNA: TGTGCCAGCTCACCTGATCTCTCAACTAATGAAAAACTGTTTTTT
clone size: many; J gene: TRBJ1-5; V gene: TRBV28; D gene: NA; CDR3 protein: CASSGGTKQPQHF; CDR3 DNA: TGTGCCAGCAGTGGGGGGACAAAACAGCCCCAGCATTTT
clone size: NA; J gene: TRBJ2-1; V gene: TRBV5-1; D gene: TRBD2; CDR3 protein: CASLTSEGSEQFF; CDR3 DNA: TGCGCCAGCTTGACTAGCGAAGGGAGTGAGCAGTTCTTC
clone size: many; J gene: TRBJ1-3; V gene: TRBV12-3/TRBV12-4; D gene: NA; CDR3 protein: CASSAPGVGANTIYF; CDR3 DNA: TGTGCCAGCAGTGCTCCCGGTGTTGGTGCGAACACCATATATTTT
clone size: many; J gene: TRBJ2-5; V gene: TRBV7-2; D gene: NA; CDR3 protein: CASSASGHSETQYF; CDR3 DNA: TGTGCCAGCAGCGCATCGGGGCACTCAGAGACCCAGTACTTC
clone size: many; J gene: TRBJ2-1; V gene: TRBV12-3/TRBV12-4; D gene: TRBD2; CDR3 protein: CASSTTPGTSGLISYNEQFF; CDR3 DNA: TGTGCCAGCAGTACAACCCCCGGGACTAGCGGGCTTATCTCCTACAATGAGCAGTTCTTC
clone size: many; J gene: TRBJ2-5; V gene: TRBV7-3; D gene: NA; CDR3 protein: CASSPRVGLQETQYF; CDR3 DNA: TGTGCCAGCAGCCCAAGGGTAGGGCTCCAAGAGACCCAGTACTTC
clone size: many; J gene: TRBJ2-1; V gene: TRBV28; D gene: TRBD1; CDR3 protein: CASSFSGTGKENEQFF; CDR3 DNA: TGTGCCAGCAGTTTCTCCGGGACAGGGAAGGAGAATGAGCAGTTCTTC
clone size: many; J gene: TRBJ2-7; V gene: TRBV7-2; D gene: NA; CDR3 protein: CASSLGQRNEQYF; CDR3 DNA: TGTGCCAGCAGCTTAGGACAGAGGAACGAGCAGTACTTC
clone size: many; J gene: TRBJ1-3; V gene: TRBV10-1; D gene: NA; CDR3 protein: CASSEGGSTGNTIYF; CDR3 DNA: TGCGCCAGCAGCGAAGGCGGATCCACTGGAAACACCATATATTTT
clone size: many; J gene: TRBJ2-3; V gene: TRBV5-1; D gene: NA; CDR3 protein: CASSPPEAVHTQYF; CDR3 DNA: TGCGCCAGCAGCCCCCCCGAAGCAGTCCATACGCAGTATTTT
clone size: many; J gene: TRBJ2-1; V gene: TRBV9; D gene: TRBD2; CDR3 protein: CASSDYPWGGGRTHNEQFF; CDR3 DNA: TGTGCCAGCAGCGACTACCCCTGGGGCGGGGGGCGCACCCACAATGAGCAGTTCTTC
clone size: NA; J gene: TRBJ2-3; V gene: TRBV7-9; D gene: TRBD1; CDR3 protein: CASSLVRDSRTDTQYF; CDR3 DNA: TGTGCCAGCAGCTTAGTTAGGGACAGCCGCACAGATACGCAGTATTTT
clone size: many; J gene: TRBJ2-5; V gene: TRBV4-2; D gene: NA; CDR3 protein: CASSQDAGPETQYF; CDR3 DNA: TGTGCCAGCAGCCAAGATGCGGGCCCAGAGACCCAGTACTTC
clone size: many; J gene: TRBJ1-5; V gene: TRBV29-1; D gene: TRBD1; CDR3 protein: CSVADYGTGGQPQHF; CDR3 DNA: TGCAGCGTCGCCGACTACGGGACAGGGGGACAGCCCCAGCATTTT
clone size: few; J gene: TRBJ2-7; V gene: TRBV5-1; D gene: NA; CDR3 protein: CASSLNGYEQYF; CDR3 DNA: TGCGCCAGCAGCTTAAATGGGTACGAGCAGTACTTC
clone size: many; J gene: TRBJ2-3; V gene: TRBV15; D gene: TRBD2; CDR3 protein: CATSRAIQSGRPDTQYF; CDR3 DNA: TGTGCCACCAGCAGAGCGATCCAGAGCGGGAGGCCAGATACGCAGTATTTT
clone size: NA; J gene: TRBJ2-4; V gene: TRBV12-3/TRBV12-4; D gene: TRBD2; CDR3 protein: CASTYLAGSSLAKNIQYF; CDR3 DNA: TGTGCCAGCACTTACCTAGCGGGATCATCGTTAGCCAAAAACATTCAGTACTTC
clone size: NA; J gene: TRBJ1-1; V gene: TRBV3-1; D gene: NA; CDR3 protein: CARSRTENTEAFF; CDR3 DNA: TGTGCCCGCAGTCGGACGGAAAACACTGAAGCTTTCTTT
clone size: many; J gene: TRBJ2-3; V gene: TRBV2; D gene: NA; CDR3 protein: CASSPTNTDTQYF; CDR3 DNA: TGTGCCAGCAGCCCGACTAACACAGATACGCAGTATTTT
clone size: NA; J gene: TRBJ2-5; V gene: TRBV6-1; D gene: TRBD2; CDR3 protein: CASSEALVGGWETQYF; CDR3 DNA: TGTGCCAGCAGTGAAGCGTTAGTGGGAGGGTGGGAGACCCAGTACTTC
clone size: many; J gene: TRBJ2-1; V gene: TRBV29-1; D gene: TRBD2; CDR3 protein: CSGRNRLAELPYNEQFF; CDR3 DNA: TGCAGCGGCCGAAATCGCCTAGCGGAGCTGCCCTACAATGAGCAGTTCTTC
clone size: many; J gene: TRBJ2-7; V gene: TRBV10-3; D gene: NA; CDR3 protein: CAITWGHEQYF; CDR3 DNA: TGTGCCATCACATGGGGACACGAGCAGTACTTC
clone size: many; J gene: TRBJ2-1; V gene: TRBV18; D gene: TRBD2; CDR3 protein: CASSPGLGDNEQFF; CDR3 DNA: TGTGCCAGCTCACCGGGACTAGGGGACAATGAGCAGTTCTTC
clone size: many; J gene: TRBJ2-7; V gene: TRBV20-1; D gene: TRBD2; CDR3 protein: CSARTGLAGGEQYF; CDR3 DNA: TGCAGTGCTAGGACAGGACTAGCGGGAGGGGAGCAGTACTTC
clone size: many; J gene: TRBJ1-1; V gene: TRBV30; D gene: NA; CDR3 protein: CAWRAPGSTEAFF; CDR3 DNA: TGTGCCTGGCGTGCTCCAGGGTCCACTGAAGCTTTCTTT
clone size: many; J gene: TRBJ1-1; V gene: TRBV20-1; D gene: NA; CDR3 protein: CSASQGFTEAFF; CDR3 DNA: TGCAGTGCTAGTCAGGGTTTCACTGAAGCTTTCTTT
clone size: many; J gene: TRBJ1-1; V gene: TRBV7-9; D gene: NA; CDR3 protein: CASMRARTEAFF; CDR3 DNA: TGTGCCAGCATGAGGGCGAGGACTGAAGCTTTCTTT
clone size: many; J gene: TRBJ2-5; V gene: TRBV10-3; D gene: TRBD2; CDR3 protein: CAMSSSGRVETQYF; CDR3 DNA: TGTGCCATGAGTTCTAGCGGGAGAGTCGAGACCCAGTACTTC
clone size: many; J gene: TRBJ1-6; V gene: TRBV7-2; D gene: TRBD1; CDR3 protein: CASSLEGTGVSPLHF; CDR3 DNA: TGTGCCAGCAGCTTAGAAGGGACAGGGGTTTCACCCCTCCACTTT
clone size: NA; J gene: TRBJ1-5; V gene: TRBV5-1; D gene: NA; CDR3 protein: CASSLGLGDQPQHF; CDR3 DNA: TGCGCCAGCAGCTTGGGCCTTGGGGATCAGCCCCAGCATTTT
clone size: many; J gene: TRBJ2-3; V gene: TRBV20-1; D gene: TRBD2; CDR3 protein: CSARAGTSTIDTQYF; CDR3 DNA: TGCAGTGCTAGAGCCGGGACTAGCACCATAGATACGCAGTATTTT
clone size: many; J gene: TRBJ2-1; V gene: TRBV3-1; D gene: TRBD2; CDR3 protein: CASAPGLAGVSPFF; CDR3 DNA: TGTGCCAGCGCTCCGGGACTAGCGGGAGTTAGTCCGTTCTTC
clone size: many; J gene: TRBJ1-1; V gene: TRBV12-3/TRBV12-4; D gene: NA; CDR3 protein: CASREQVETEAFF; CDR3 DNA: TGTGCCAGCAGGGAACAGGTTGAAACTGAAGCTTTCTTT
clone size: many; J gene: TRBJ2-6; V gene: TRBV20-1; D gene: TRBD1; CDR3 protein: CSAKGGTGLLSGANVLTF; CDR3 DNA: TGCAGTGCTAAAGGGGGGACAGGGTTATTATCTGGGGCCAACGTCCTGACTTTC
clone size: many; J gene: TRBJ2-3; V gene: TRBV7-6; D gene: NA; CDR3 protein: CASSFSQTTGGADTQYF; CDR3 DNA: TGTGCCAGCAGCTTTAGTCAGACCACGGGCGGGGCAGATACGCAGTATTTT
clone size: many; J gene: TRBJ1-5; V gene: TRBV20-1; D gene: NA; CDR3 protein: CSVASPNQPQHF; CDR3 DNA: TGCAGTGTAGCTTCCCCCAATCAGCCCCAGCATTTT
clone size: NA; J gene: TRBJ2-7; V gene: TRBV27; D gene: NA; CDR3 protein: CASSPRRQGTYEQYF; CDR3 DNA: TGTGCCAGCAGTCCACGTAGGCAGGGAACCTACGAGCAGTACTTC
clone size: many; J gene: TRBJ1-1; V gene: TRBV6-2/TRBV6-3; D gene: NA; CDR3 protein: CASSYSGSRKAFF; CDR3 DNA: TGTGCCAGCAGTTACTCCGGCAGTAGAAAAGCTTTCTTT
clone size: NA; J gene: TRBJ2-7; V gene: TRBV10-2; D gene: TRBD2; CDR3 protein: CASRRLAGAYEQYF; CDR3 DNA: TGCGCCAGCAGGCGACTAGCGGGGGCCTACGAGCAGTACTTC